One sample yielded the 3 T cell receptor beta chains listed below, sequenced in a study of cytomegalovirus exposure and HLA in healthy donors (dated by TCRdb to about 2017). The method behind the library was the immunoSEQ multiplex PCR assay. For the multiplex PCR, a mixture combining 60 forward primers for TCR Vbeta segments and 13 reverse primers for TCR Jbeta segments was used. TCRdb obtained this table from immuneACCESS and retained in-frame rearrangements with V and J assigned. These tables miss some clones; where compared with another copy, unresolved V genes account for less than half of the shortfall, and the remainder is unexplained. The sample's records list about 48,000 clones. The ten largest clones capture 6% to 7% of the sample. Sequenced material: PBMCs. The origin of the receptors is a male donor in good health and CMV-seropositive.

The chain recombines TRBV5-5 with TRBJ2-2, with 8 bases identical to TRBD1. The junction had 11 bases not matched to a gene; V was cut back by 4 bases and J by 6 bases. Germline loops: CDR1 SGHKS, CDR2 YYEKEE (reference sequence). This CDR3 region has 16 residues. In nucleotides, the CDR3 is TGTGCCAGCAGCGGAAAGGACAGGGTCATTCCCGGGGAGCTGTTTTTT. It is translated as CASSGKDRVIPGELFF.

J is TRBJ2-5 and V is TRBV11-1; 9 nucleotides line up with TRBD1. This CDR3 is 15 amino acids long. From germline, CDR1 is SGHAT and CDR2 FQDESV (reference sequence). V trimming: 7 bases; J trimming: 5 bases; junction bases outside the gene matches: 11. CDR3 coding DNA: TGTGCCAGCAACCCTCGCCAGACAGGGGGGGAGACCCAGTACTTC. Translating gives CASNPRQTGGETQYF.

This sequence joins TRBV6-5 and TRBJ2-7; D is possibly TRBD1 (5 bases). Trimming pared 3 bases from V and 2 bases from J, leaving 11 bases between. The germline gives CDR1 MNHEY, CDR2 SVGAGI. This CDR3 is built from 14 residues. The CDR3 is CASSYWQGTYEQYF. As DNA, the CDR3 is TGTGCCAGCAGTTATTGGCAGGGTACCTACGAGCAGTACTTC.